A selection of T cell receptor beta chains follows, all from one sample in a study of blood T cell repertoires in COVID-19. The data were produced by immunoSEQ multiplex PCR, yet TCRdb's version contains in-frame clones alone and is incomplete. This table has tens of thousands of clones, roughly 76% appearing once. Sequences were obtained from peripheral blood. These receptors all stem from a woman aged 80 or over with acute or convalescent COVID-19. Both conserved end residues are part of each CDR3. A D gene is named only where the DNA matches it firmly. The size field is filled for only some rows; it gives once, few, many or a size class.

j_call v_call d_call clone_size cdr3_length cdr3_aa cdr3_nt
TRBJ2-5 TRBV19 TRBD1 . 16 CASSLYWTGGKETQYF TGTGCCAGTAGTCTTTACTGGACAGGGGGAAAAGAGACCCAGTACTTC
TRBJ2-3 TRBV7-2 . . 14 CASRESWGSDTQYF TGTGCCAGCCGGGAGAGTTGGGGGTCAGATACGCAGTATTTT
TRBJ1-1 TRBV3-1/TRBV3-2 TRBD1 . 13 CASSPQGVTEAFF TGTGCCAGCAGCCCACAGGGGGTCACTGAAGCTTTCTTT
TRBJ2-7 TRBV20-1 TRBD1 few 11 CSASQGYEQYF TGCAGTGCGTCACAGGGGTACGAGCAGTACTTC
TRBJ2-7 TRBV24-1 TRBD1 . 14 CATSDPDRAGEQYF TGTGCCACCAGTGACCCGGACAGGGCTGGCGAGCAGTACTTC
TRBJ1-2 TRBV15 . . 15 CATSREGAGDYGYTF TGTGCCACCAGCAGAGAGGGAGCAGGGGACTATGGCTACACCTTC
TRBJ1-6 TRBV28 . few 15 CASSSDQGWNSPLHF TGTGCCAGCAGTTCCGACCAGGGTTGGAATTCACCCCTCCACTTT
TRBJ2-2 TRBV6-2/TRBV6-3 . . 15 CASSYRSPGAGELFF TGTGCCAGCAGTTACAGATCCCCGGGGGCCGGGGAGCTGTTTTTT
TRBJ1-1 TRBV28 TRBD1 . 16 CASTPARGRRETEAFF TGTGCCAGCACTCCTGCCAGGGGGCGGCGAGAGACTGAAGCTTTCTTT
TRBJ1-6 TRBV30 . once 14 CAWRAGQSNSPLHF TGTGCCTGGAGGGCCGGACAGTCTAATTCACCCCTCCACTTT
TRBJ2-5 TRBV27 TRBD1 . 14 CASRRDRFQETQYF TGTGCCAGCAGACGGGACAGATTCCAAGAGACCCAGTACTTC
TRBJ2-7 TRBV3-1/TRBV3-2 TRBD2 . 15 CASSQGLADSYEQYF TGTGCCAGCAGCCAAGGACTAGCGGACTCCTACGAGCAGTACTTC
TRBJ2-1 TRBV27 TRBD2 . 15 CASSFSLAAPNEQFF TGTGCCAGCAGTTTTAGTCTAGCGGCCCCCAATGAGCAGTTCTTC
TRBJ2-5 TRBV7-9 . . 16 CASSPPFGGMQETQYF TGTGCCAGCAGCCCACCTTTTGGCGGAATGCAAGAGACCCAGTACTTC
TRBJ2-3 TRBV28 TRBD2 . 16 CASNTPGRASGEAQYF TGTGCCAGCAACACCCCTGGGAGGGCTAGCGGAGAGGCGCAGTATTTT
TRBJ2-7 TRBV6-5 TRBD2 . 14 CASSPGLVGYEQYF TGTGCCAGCAGTCCCGGACTAGTCGGTTACGAGCAGTACTTC